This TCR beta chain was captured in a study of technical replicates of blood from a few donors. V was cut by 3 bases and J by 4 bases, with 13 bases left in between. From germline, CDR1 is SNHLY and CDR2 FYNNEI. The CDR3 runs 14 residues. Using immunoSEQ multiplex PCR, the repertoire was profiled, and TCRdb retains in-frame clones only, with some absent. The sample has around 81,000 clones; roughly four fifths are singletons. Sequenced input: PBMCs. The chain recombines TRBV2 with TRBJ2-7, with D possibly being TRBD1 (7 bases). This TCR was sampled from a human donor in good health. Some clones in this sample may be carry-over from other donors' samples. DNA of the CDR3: TGTGCCAGCAGTGACAGGGGGGCCCTGTACGAGCAGTACTTC. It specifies CASSDRGALYEQYF.